In this sample, the clone carrying this TCR beta chain turned up a few times. As yet, its antigen is unknown. cDNA synthesis used the whole RNA isolate, giving expressed TCRB sequences. Clones were sequenced by immunoSEQ multiplex PCR, and TCRdb holds only the in-frame ones, with some missing. The sample has under 300,000 clones, about 14% seen once. These data belong to a study of beta chain features in type 1 diabetes. Points from the study as a whole: Moderately but significantly shorter TCRB CDR3s were found in Type 1 diabetes patients in all four CD4+ subsets.

V dropped 1 base and J dropped 4 bases, with 13 bases sitting between them. The CDR3 covers 15 residues. Germline-derived CDR1 and CDR2 are SEHNR and FQNEAQ (reference sequence). Sequencing was carried out using naive CD4+ T cells from blood. J is TRBJ2-5 and V is TRBV7-9; D possibly corresponds to TRBD1 (5 bases). This TCR derives from a man aged 30-40 years with type 1 diabetes. CDR3 DNA sequence: TGTGCCAGCAGCTTAGAAAGTGGGGCTGGAGAGACCCAGTACTTC. Translation: CASSLESGAGETQYF.